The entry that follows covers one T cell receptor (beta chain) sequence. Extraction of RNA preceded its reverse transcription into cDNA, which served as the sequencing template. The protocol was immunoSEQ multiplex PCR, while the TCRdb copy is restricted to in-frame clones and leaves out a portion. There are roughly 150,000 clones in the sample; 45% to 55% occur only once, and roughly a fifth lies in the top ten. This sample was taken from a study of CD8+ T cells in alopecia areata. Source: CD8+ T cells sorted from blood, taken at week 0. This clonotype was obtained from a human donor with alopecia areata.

This CDR3 is CASRLVTGNEQFF. The CDR3 nucleotides are TGTGCCAGCAGACTAGTAACCGGCAATGAGCAGTTCTTC. The rearrangement uses TRBV2 and TRBJ2-1, with D possibly being TRBD2 (5 bases). The CDR3 is made up of 13 amino acids. V dropped 6 bases and J dropped 6 bases, with 12 bases sitting between them. CDR1 is SNHLY and CDR2 is FYNNEI in the germline V gene.